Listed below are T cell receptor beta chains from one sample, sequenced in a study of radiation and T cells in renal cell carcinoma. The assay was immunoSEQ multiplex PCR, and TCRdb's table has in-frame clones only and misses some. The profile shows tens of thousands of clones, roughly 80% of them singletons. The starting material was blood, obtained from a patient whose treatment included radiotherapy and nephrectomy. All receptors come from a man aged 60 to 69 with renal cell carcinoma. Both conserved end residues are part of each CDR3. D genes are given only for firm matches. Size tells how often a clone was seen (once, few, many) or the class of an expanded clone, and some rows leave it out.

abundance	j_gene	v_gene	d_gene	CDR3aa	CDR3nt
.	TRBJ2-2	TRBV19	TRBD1	CASRRDRANTGELFF	TGTGCCAGTAGAAGGGACAGGGCGAACACCGGGGAGCTGTTTTTT
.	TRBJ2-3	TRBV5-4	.	CASSLGGRGSTDTQYF	TGTGCCAGCTCCCTGGGTGGACGGGGGAGCACAGATACGCAGTATTTT
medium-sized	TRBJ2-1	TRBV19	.	CASSIGPLENNEQFF	TGTGCCAGTAGTATTGGTCCGCTGGAAAACAATGAGCAGTTCTTC
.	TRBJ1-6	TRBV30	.	CAWRGAPGPLHF	TGTGCCTGGCGCGGGGCCCCGGGACCCCTCCACTTT
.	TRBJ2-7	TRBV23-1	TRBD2	CASSQSGLAGGYSYEQYF	TGCGCCAGCAGTCAATCAGGCCTAGCGGGAGGTTACTCCTACGAGCAGTACTTC
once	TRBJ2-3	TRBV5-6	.	CASSLGGKMADTQYF	TGTGCCAGCAGCTTGGGCGGGAAGATGGCAGATACGCAGTATTTT
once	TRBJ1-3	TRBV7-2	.	CASSVTGTMAGNTIYF	TGTGCCAGCAGCGTAACAGGGACGATGGCTGGAAACACCATATATTTT
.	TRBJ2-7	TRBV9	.	CASSVGLTPIYEQYF	TGTGCCAGCAGCGTTGGACTTACCCCTATCTACGAGCAGTACTTC
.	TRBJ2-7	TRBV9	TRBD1	CASSTGTGVYEQYF	TGTGCCAGCAGCACCGGGACAGGGGTCTACGAGCAGTACTTC
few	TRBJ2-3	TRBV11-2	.	CASSAGAYTATDTQYF	TGTGCCAGCAGCGCAGGGGCGTACACAGCGACAGATACGCAGTATTTT
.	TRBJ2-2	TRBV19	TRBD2	CASRSGRVFTGELFF	TGTGCCAGTAGGAGCGGGAGGGTCTTCACCGGGGAGCTGTTTTTT